The rows below give T cell receptor beta chains drawn from one sample of a study of T-cell reconstitution after alpha-beta-depleted transplantation in children. TCRdb processed the PCR reads anew with MiXCR; each CDR3 protein has one entry. The table records over 150,000 distinct CDR3 sequences, over 8.5% of them present only once. The sample in question was PBMCs, obtained before TCRalphabeta/CD19-depleted stem cell transplant. Source of these receptors: a boy younger than 10 with acute myeloid leukemia, due to receive a stem cell transplant. Each CDR3 is given with its conserved first and last residue. The order of the fields is V gene, D gene, J gene, clone size, CDR3 DNA, CDR3 protein. A D gene is named only where the DNA matches it firmly. Rows may omit the clone size; those that give it use once, few, many or a size class.

v_call: TRBV20-1; d_call: -; j_call: TRBJ1-2; clone_size: -; cdr3_nt: TGCAGTGCTATGGGGGGACAAAACTATGGCTACACCTTC; cdr3_aa: CSAMGGQNYGYTF
v_call: TRBV5-1; d_call: -; j_call: TRBJ2-5; clone_size: many; cdr3_nt: TGCGCCATCAGCTCCCAGGAGGGACTCCGAGCGGCCCAGTACTTC; cdr3_aa: CAISSQEGLRAAQYF
v_call: TRBV5-1; d_call: -; j_call: TRBJ2-2; clone_size: many; cdr3_nt: TGCGCCAGCAGCTTGTGGCTGAGGACCGGGGAGCTGTTTTTT; cdr3_aa: CASSLWLRTGELFF
v_call: TRBV4-1; d_call: -; j_call: TRBJ1-2; clone_size: many; cdr3_nt: TGCGCCAGCAGCCAAGCTTTTGGAGGGGCTCGGGATGGCTACACCTTC; cdr3_aa: CASSQAFGGARDGYTF
v_call: TRBV27; d_call: -; j_call: TRBJ2-7; clone_size: -; cdr3_nt: TGTGCCAGCAGTTTGATCCCCGTGGAGAACAACTACGAGCAGTACTTC; cdr3_aa: CASSLIPVENNYEQYF
v_call: TRBV4-2; d_call: -; j_call: TRBJ2-5; clone_size: many; cdr3_nt: TGTGCCATGGGCCCCGGACTGACGACCAACCAAGAGACCCAGTACTTC; cdr3_aa: CAMGPGLTTNQETQYF
v_call: TRBV27; d_call: TRBD1; j_call: TRBJ1-6; clone_size: once; cdr3_nt: TGTGCCAGCAGTTTTAGGGGGCAAGGGTCCTATAATTCACCCCTCCACTTT; cdr3_aa: CASSFRGQGSYNSPLHF
v_call: TRBV5-6; d_call: TRBD1; j_call: TRBJ1-6; clone_size: many; cdr3_nt: TGTGCCAGCAGCTTCACCGGGACAGGGAATAATTCACCCCTCCACTTT; cdr3_aa: CASSFTGTGNNSPLHF
v_call: TRBV5-6; d_call: TRBD2; j_call: TRBJ2-7; clone_size: many; cdr3_nt: TGTGCCAGCAGCTCCCCGGCTAGCGGTACCTACGAGCAGTACTTC; cdr3_aa: CASSSPASGTYEQYF
v_call: TRBV13; d_call: TRBD2; j_call: TRBJ2-5; clone_size: many; cdr3_nt: TGTGCCAGCAGCCCTGAGCGGGGGAATCAAGAGACCCAGTACTTC; cdr3_aa: CASSPERGNQETQYF
v_call: TRBV20-1; d_call: -; j_call: TRBJ1-2; clone_size: many; cdr3_nt: TGCAGTGCACTGAACTATGGCTACACCTTC; cdr3_aa: CSALNYGYTF
v_call: TRBV27; d_call: -; j_call: TRBJ2-7; clone_size: many; cdr3_nt: TGTGCCAGCAACAAATCCCCTGGGACGGCCTACTACGAGCAGTACTTC; cdr3_aa: CASNKSPGTAYYEQYF
v_call: TRBV5-1; d_call: -; j_call: TRBJ2-5; clone_size: many; cdr3_nt: TGCGCCAGCATCGGGCAGGGGCAAGAGACCCAGTACTTC; cdr3_aa: CASIGQGQETQYF
v_call: TRBV6-1; d_call: TRBD1; j_call: TRBJ2-1; clone_size: -; cdr3_nt: TGTGCCAGCAGCCTTTCGGGACAGCCTTCCTACAATGAGCAGTTCTTC; cdr3_aa: CASSLSGQPSYNEQFF
v_call: TRBV10-2; d_call: -; j_call: TRBJ2-1; clone_size: many; cdr3_nt: TGCGCCAGCAACTTGGACAAGAGCTCCTACAATGAGCAGTTCTTC; cdr3_aa: CASNLDKSSYNEQFF
v_call: TRBV20-1; d_call: TRBD2; j_call: TRBJ2-7; clone_size: many; cdr3_nt: TGCAGTGCTAGAGCGCGACTAGCGGGAGTTCGGTACGAGCAGTACTTC; cdr3_aa: CSARARLAGVRYEQYF
v_call: TRBV30; d_call: -; j_call: TRBJ1-3; clone_size: -; cdr3_nt: TGTGCCTGGAGTGGAAGGGCTGGAAACACCATATATTTT; cdr3_aa: CAWSGRAGNTIYF
v_call: TRBV7-8; d_call: TRBD2; j_call: TRBJ2-5; clone_size: many; cdr3_nt: TGTGCCAGCAGACCCGGACTAGCGGGGGGGGCCGTCGGTTTGGAGACCCAGTACTTC; cdr3_aa: CASRPGLAGGAVGLETQYF
v_call: TRBV29-1; d_call: -; j_call: TRBJ2-3; clone_size: -; cdr3_nt: TGCAGCGTTGAAGATAGACAGTCTAGCACAGATACGCAGTATTTT; cdr3_aa: CSVEDRQSSTDTQYF
v_call: TRBV12-3/TRBV12-4; d_call: -; j_call: TRBJ1-2; clone_size: many; cdr3_nt: TGTGCCAGCAGTTTTGACAGAGCAGGAAACTATGGCTACACCTTC; cdr3_aa: CASSFDRAGNYGYTF
v_call: TRBV4-1; d_call: -; j_call: TRBJ1-1; clone_size: many; cdr3_nt: TGCGCCAGCAGCCACCAGGGGTTGCGCACTGAAGCTTTCTTT; cdr3_aa: CASSHQGLRTEAFF
v_call: TRBV20-1; d_call: -; j_call: TRBJ2-1; clone_size: many; cdr3_nt: TGCAGTGCTAGAGTCCTAGCCCATGAGCAGTTCTTC; cdr3_aa: CSARVLAHEQFF
v_call: TRBV6-5; d_call: -; j_call: TRBJ2-5; clone_size: many; cdr3_nt: TGTGCCAGCAGTTCCGGGCGGGTCGGTGGGGAGACCCAGTACTTC; cdr3_aa: CASSSGRVGGETQYF
v_call: TRBV19; d_call: TRBD1; j_call: TRBJ1-5; clone_size: many; cdr3_nt: TGTGCCAGTAGTCAGGGGGGGCTCAATCAGCCCCAGCATTTT; cdr3_aa: CASSQGGLNQPQHF
v_call: TRBV6-5; d_call: TRBD1; j_call: TRBJ1-4; clone_size: many; cdr3_nt: TGTGCCAGCAGTTATTCGATACAGGGGGGGAATGAAAAACTGTTTTTT; cdr3_aa: CASSYSIQGGNEKLFF
v_call: TRBV6-2/TRBV6-3; d_call: -; j_call: TRBJ2-2; clone_size: many; cdr3_nt: TGTGCCAGCAGTTACTCGAGCGCGGCTACCACCGGGGAGCTGTTTTTT; cdr3_aa: CASSYSSAATTGELFF
v_call: TRBV3-1; d_call: TRBD2; j_call: TRBJ2-1; clone_size: few; cdr3_nt: TGTGCCAGCAGCCCCCCTGGACTAGCTGGTTTAGGCAATGAGCAGTTCTTC; cdr3_aa: CASSPPGLAGLGNEQFF
v_call: TRBV12-3/TRBV12-4; d_call: -; j_call: TRBJ2-2; clone_size: many; cdr3_nt: TGTGCCAGCGGTCCCGGGGAGCTGTTTTTT; cdr3_aa: CASGPGELFF
v_call: TRBV12-3/TRBV12-4; d_call: -; j_call: TRBJ1-2; clone_size: many; cdr3_nt: TGTGCCAGCAGCCTCCGGGGGGCCCGGGGCTACACCTTC; cdr3_aa: CASSLRGARGYTF
v_call: TRBV5-1; d_call: -; j_call: TRBJ1-2; clone_size: many; cdr3_nt: TGCGCCAGCAGCTTCGACAGCCTCTATGGCTACACCTTC; cdr3_aa: CASSFDSLYGYTF
v_call: TRBV20-1; d_call: -; j_call: TRBJ2-7; clone_size: many; cdr3_nt: TGCAGTGCTAGAGAACCAGGGCGCGAGCAGTACTTC; cdr3_aa: CSAREPGREQYF